This T cell receptor (beta chain) was identified during a study of blood T cell repertoires in COVID-19. Assay used: immunoSEQ multiplex PCR; TCRdb lists only in-frame clones, some missing. The sample consists of approximately 99,000 clones, approximately 89% of them appearing once. This clone was seen just once. This sequence was found in a human donor in a cohort sampled during active COVID-19. The specimen sequenced was peripheral blood.

CDR3 nucleotide sequence: TGTGCCAGCAGCCAGGACTACCTCACAGATACGCAGTATTTT. This gives the protein CASSQDYLTDTQYF. The chain combines TRBV11-3 with TRBJ2-3, with TRBD2 as a possible D gene (6 bases). The germline CDR1 and CDR2 sequences are SGHNT and YENEEA. V was clipped by 5 bases and J by 2 bases, with 11 bases between them. The CDR3 sequence is 14 residues long. The variable domain in full, completed from reference TRBV11-3 and TRBJ2-3, reads EAGVVQSPRYKIIEKKQPVAFWCNPISGHNTLYWYLQNLGQGPELLIRYENEEAVDDSQLPKDRFSAERLKGVDSTLKIQPAELGDSAVYLCASSQDYLTDTQYFGPGTRLTVL.